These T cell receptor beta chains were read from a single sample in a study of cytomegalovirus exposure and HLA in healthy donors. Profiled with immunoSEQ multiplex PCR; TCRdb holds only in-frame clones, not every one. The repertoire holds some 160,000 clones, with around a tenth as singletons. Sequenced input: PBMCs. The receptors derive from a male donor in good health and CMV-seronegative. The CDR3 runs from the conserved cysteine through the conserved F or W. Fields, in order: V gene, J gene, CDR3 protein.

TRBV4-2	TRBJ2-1	CASSQILSSYNEQFF
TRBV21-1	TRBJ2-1	CASSKGASGDEQFF
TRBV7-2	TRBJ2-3	CASSSSGSGSDTQYF
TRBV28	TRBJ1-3	CASSSGPRGGNTIYF
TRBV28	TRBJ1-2	CASSFRGYTF
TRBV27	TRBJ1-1	CASSYRGVDTEAFF
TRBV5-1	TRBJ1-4	CASSLLGQMGIGEKLFF
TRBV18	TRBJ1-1	CASSPGTADTEAFF
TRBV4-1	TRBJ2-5	CASRQGAGETQYF
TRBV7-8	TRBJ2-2	CASDRATGELFF
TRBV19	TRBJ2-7	CASSLPGTGDEQYF
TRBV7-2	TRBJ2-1	CASSSGGALLGRQFF
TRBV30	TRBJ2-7	CAGGREGTFHEQYF
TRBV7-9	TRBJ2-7	CASSLALAGGSYEQYF
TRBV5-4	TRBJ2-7	CASSPDEREQYF
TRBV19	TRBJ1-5	CASSITFRRGQINQPQHF
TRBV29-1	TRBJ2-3	CSVAGTSGADTQYF
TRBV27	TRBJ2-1	CASRGQSSYNEQFF
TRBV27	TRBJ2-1	CASSLSTGGYNEQFF
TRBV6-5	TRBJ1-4	CASSLGGAGEKLFF
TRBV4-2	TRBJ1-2	CASSQAGDRVQGYTF
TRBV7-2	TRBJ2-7	CASSMDYGSYEQYF
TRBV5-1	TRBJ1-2	CASSAGLYGYTF
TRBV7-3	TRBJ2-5	CASSFAGLAGETQYF
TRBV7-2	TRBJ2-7	CASSFELADSYEQYF
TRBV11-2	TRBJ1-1	CASSLGPRGANTEAFF
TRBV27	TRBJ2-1	CASSLWTSGTVSEQFF
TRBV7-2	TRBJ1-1	CASSLVGRGAEAFF
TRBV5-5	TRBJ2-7	CASSLVQGFGTYEQYF
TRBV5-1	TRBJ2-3	CASSLMSLAGGWDTQYF
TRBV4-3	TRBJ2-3	CASSQELIAGADTQYF
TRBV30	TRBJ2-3	CAWNGGTDTQYF
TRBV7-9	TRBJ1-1	CASSEGTQNTEAFF
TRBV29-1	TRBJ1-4	CSVEGPPGNEKLFF
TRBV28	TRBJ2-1	CASSLYGLAGGYEQFF
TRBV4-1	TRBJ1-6	CASSPYAGPHSPLHF
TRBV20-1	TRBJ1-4	CSATDEKLFF
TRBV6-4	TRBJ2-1	CASSPQAGGEGEQFF
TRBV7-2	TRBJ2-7	CASTRGGSYEQYF
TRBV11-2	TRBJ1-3	CASSSSRGPPGNTIYF
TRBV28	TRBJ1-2	CAVPGQRANYGYTF
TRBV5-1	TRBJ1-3	CASRGEPGNTIYF
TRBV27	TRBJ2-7	CASSTIRTGSSVIQGEQYF
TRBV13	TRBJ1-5	CASSLSGGNNQPQHF
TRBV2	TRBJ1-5	CASVSRHRGSQHF
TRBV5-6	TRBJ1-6	CASSFYRENSPLHF
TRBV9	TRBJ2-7	CASSVDRGPYYEQYF
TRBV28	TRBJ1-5	CASSFGQGGVNQPQHF
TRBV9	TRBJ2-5	CASSVGRGPQETQYF
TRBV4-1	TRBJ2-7	CASSQDPGTSRSYEQYF
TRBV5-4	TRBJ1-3	CASSLNGGRAGNTIYF
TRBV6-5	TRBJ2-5	CASNPLAGGSETQYF
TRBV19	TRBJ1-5	CASSTTAQPQHF
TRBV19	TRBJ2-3	CASSIGLAADTQYF
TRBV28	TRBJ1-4	CASSRRQGASTNEKLFF
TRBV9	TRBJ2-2	CASSAWTGRATGELFF
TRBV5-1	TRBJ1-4	CARNHTRGEKLFF